The sequence of this T cell receptor beta chain was determined in a study of molecular identifiers for immune sequencing clone quantification. V dropped 3 bases and J dropped 5; count of bases not matched to a gene: 7. The CDR3 has 15 amino acids. MiXCR was run by TCRdb on the PCR reads, yielding one entry per CDR3 protein. The sample records about 510,000 distinct CDR3 sequences, over 20% being singletons. This clonotype was detected a few times. The genes are TRBV12-3 or TRBV12-4 and TRBJ2-1; 7 bases fit TRBD2. The sample comprised naive CD8+ T cells from blood, with Jurkat cell RNA spiked in. As to subset: FACS-sorted CD8+CD4-CCR7+CD45RA+ naive T cells. This clonotype originated in a human donor in good health. Some libraries in this study had Jurkat cell RNA spiked in. The CDR3 loop is CASSLRGRGDNEQFF. The CDR3 DNA sequence: TGTGCCAGCAGTTTGAGAGGGAGGGGCGACAATGAGCAGTTCTTC.